This paragraph covers one TCR beta chain sequence. Trimming left V 1 base short and J 1 base short, with 11 bases between. This CDR3 is 15 amino acids long. Per germline, CDR1 KGHSH and CDR2 LQKENI. Only in-frame clones appear in the TCRdb table, and some are missing; sequencing was by immunoSEQ multiplex PCR. The repertoire has roughly 61,000 clones, 97% of them found once; the top ten carry 0.15% to 0.25%. These data originate in a study of technical replicates of blood from a few donors. The material sequenced was T cells isolated from PBMCs. This receptor was obtained from a human donor in good health. The chain has TRBV18 and TRBJ2-7; TRBD1 is a possible D gene (6 bases). DNA for the CDR3: TGTGCCAGCTCACCACAGGGGGATCTATCCTACGAGCAGTACTTC. Amino acids: CASSPQGDLSYEQYF.